Sequencing of this T cell receptor beta chain was carried out in a study of CD8+CD57+ T cells in acquired aplastic anemia. As for the study in general: Mean yield of DNA from sorted CD4+ and CD8+ cells was approximately 3 ug. General study points: It was found that more than 25 CD8+ CDR3 sequences were shared between patients and controls. CD8+ Simpson's diversity showed no significant patient-control difference.

Genomic DNA provided the template from which TCR beta VDJ and CDR3 profiles were obtained. A single record per CDR3 protein comes from TCRdb applying MiXCR to the reads. Of hundreds of thousands of distinct CDR3 sequences listed, over 25% are singletons. Only patients with CD8+CD57+ cell expansion on flow cytometry were chosen for sequencing. Diagnosis of severe acquired aplastic anemia applied to all patients. Per the germline V gene, CDR1 is SGHNT and CDR2 is YYREEE (reference sequence). The length of the CDR3 is 14 residues. Trimming left V 3 bases short and J 5 bases short, with 9 bases between. This clonotype has only a few counts. Its target is unknown.

V usage is TRBV5-4 and J usage is TRBJ1-6, with a tentative D call TRBD1 (6 bases). The specimen was sorted CD4+, CD8+, or CD8+CD57+ T cells (not recorded which) from PBMCs. This receptor was identified in a human donor with aplastic anemia. The CDR3 loop reads CASSYRVDNSPLHF. In DNA, the CDR3 is TGTGCCAGCAGCTACAGGGTCGATAATTCACCCCTCCACTTT.